This TCR beta chain came from a study of blood T cell repertoires in COVID-19. Background on the study: Italy, Spain and the United States were the sources of the convalescent and acute COVID-19 samples.

The CDR3 has 15 amino acids. The V gene end was trimmed by 2 bases and the J gene end by 4 bases; junction bases not matched to a gene: 2. The germline CDR1 and CDR2 sequences are SEHNR and FQNEAQ (reference sequence). Authors' analysis steps: Nucleated cell number was recorded as an estimate derived from reference gene primer amplification. Some clones are missing from TCRdb's copy, which holds only in-frame ones; the method was immunoSEQ multiplex PCR. Clonal size and the V and J genes are those of that table, whereas D and trimming came from the DNA. The sample contains 300,000 or so clones, 65% to 90% of which appear only once.

The TCR comes from a woman aged 40 to 50 with acute COVID-19. This chain joins TRBV7-9 and TRBJ2-5, with 12 bases identical to TRBD2. Sequences were obtained from PBMCs or T cells enriched from blood (not recorded which). Written as DNA, the CDR3 is TGTGCCAGCAGCTTAACTAGCGGGGGGCCAGAGACCCAGTACTTC. It specifies CASSLTSGGPETQYF.